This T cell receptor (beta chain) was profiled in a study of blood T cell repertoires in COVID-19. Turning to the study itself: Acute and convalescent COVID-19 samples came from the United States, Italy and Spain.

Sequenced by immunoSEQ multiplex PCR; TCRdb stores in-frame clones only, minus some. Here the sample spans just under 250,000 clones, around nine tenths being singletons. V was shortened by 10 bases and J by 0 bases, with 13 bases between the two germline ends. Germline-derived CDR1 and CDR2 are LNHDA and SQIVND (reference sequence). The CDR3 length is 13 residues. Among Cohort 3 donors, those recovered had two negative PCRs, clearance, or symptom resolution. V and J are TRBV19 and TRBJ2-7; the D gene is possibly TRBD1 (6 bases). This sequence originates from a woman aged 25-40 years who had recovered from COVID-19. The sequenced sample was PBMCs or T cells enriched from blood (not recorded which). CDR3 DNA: TGTGCCACTGAAGACAGGAGCTCCTACGAGCAGTACTTC. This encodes CATEDRSSYEQYF.